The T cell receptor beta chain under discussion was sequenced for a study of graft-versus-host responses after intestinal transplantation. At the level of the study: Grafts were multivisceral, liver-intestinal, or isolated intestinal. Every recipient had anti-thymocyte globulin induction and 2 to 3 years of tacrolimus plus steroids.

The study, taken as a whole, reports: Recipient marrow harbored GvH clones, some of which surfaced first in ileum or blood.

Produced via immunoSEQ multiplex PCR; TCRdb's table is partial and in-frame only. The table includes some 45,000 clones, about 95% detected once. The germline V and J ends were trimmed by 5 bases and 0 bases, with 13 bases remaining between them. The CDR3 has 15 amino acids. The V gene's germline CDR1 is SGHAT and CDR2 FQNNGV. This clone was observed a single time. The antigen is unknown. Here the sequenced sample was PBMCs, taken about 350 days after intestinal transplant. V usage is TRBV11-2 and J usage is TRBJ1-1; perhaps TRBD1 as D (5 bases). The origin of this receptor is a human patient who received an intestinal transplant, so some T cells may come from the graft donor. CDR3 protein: CASSNNGAMNTEAFF. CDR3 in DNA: TGTGCCAGCAGCAACAACGGGGCGATGAACACTGAAGCTTTCTTT.